The 17 T cell receptor beta chains below come from one sample, sequenced in a study of cytomegalovirus exposure and HLA in healthy donors. A multiplex PCR was run with 60 Vbeta primers and 13 Jbeta primers. Method: immunoSEQ multiplex PCR; TCRdb's copy keeps in-frame clones and lacks some. Here the sample table reports around 48,000 clones. The source material was PBMCs. Every receptor here comes from a female donor in good health and CMV-seronegative.

V usage is TRBV6-1 and J usage is TRBJ1-5, with D unresolved. V lost 5 bases and J lost 6, with 11 bases in between. The CDR3 runs to 13 residues. CDR1 MNHNS and CDR2 SASEGT come from the germline V gene. Here the CDR3 DNA reads TGTGCCAGCAGTTTTTGGGCGGGTCAGCCCCAGCATTTT. Translation gives CASSFWAGQPQHF.

The rearrangement joins TRBV29-1 to TRBJ2-1; D is uncertain. CDR3 length: 12 amino acids. Trimming took off 0 bases at V and 10 bases at J, with 10 bases between the two ends. From germline, CDR1 is SQVTM and CDR2 ANQGSEA. CDR3 coding DNA: TGCAGCGTTGAAGATAGGAGTTTAGAGCAGTTCTTC. It codes for CSVEDRSLEQFF.

The chain combines TRBV30 with TRBJ2-3; 10 nucleotides agree with TRBD1. J was trimmed by 6 bases and V by 3 bases; bases with no gene match: 9. Germline V gene data show CDR1 as GTSNPN and CDR2 as SVGIG (reference sequence). The CDR3 runs to 15 residues. CDR3 coding DNA: TGTGCCTGGAGAGGCACCGGGACAGGGGCGGATACGCAGTATTTT. Its protein is CAWRGTGTGADTQYF.

In DNA form, the CDR3 reads TGCGCCAGCAGCCAGGGGGGGGGTGGGTCCTATAATTCACCCCTCCACTTT. Translating it yields CASSQGGGGSYNSPLHF. The chain is built from TRBV4-3 and TRBJ1-6; D is possibly TRBD1 (5 bases). CDR3 length equals 17 residues. Germline V gene sequence: CDR1 LGHNA, CDR2 YSLEER. Trimming removed 3 bases from V and 1 base from J, with 13 bases in between.

This sequence joins TRBV11-2 and TRBJ1-4; no reliable D call. In germline, CDR1 is SGHAT, CDR2 FQNNGV. Trimming removed 1 base from V and 7 bases from J, with 19 bases in between. The CDR3 sequence is 17 residues long. The CDR3 here is CASSLGAHRGSSEKLFF. The CDR3 DNA is TGTGCCAGCAGCTTAGGAGCACATCGGGGTTCTAGTGAAAAACTGTTTTTT.

The genes are TRBV5-6 and TRBJ2-3; 9 positions match TRBD2. V lost 5 bases, J lost 2 bases, and 18 bases stayed unmatched. Germline CDR1 reads SGHDT; CDR2 reads YYEEEE. The CDR3 extends over 19 amino acids. The CDR3 sequence: CASSSTGASGMGATDTQYF. The CDR3 DNA follows: TGTGCCAGCAGTTCGACCGGGGCTAGCGGGATGGGGGCCACAGATACGCAGTATTTT. Full variable domain (remainder filled in from reference TRBV5-6 and TRBJ2-3): DAGVTQSPTHLIKTRGQQVTLRCSPKSGHDTVSWYQQALGQGPQFIFQYYEEEERQRGNFPDRFSGHQFPNYSSELNVNALLLGDSALYLCASSSTGASGMGATDTQYFGPGTRLTVL.

The chain couples TRBV4-2 to TRBJ2-3; 10 bases align to TRBD2. The CDR3 is 16 residues long. Germline CDR1 LGHNA, CDR2 YNFKEQ. V was clipped by 2 bases and J by 1 base; unmatched bases: 3. CDR3 in amino acids: CASSQPTSGGTDTQYF. The DNA of the CDR3 is TGTGCCAGCAGCCAACCTACTAGCGGGGGCACAGATACGCAGTATTTT.

The V gene is TRBV5-6, the J gene TRBJ1-1; D perhaps matches TRBD1 (5 bases). The CDR3 has 15 amino acids. Germline assignment: CDR1 SGHDT and CDR2 YYEEEE. Deletions cut 4 bases from V and 5 bases from J, with 18 bases between. CDR3 residues: CASSPGPGVGTEAFF. The CDR3 DNA sequence: TGTGCCAGCAGCCCGGGACCGGGAGTGGGTACTGAAGCTTTCTTT. The full variable domain, in which reference TRBV5-6 and TRBJ1-1 provide the parts outside the CDR3, is DAGVTQSPTHLIKTRGQQVTLRCSPKSGHDTVSWYQQALGQGPQFIFQYYEEEERQRGNFPDRFSGHQFPNYSSELNVNALLLGDSALYLCASSPGPGVGTEAFFGQGTRLTVV.

The chain carries TRBV11-2 and TRBJ1-1; D is possibly TRBD1 (5 bases). This CDR3 is 14 amino acids long. Germline V gene sequence: CDR1 SGHAT, CDR2 FQNNGV. Deletions cut 5 bases from V and 4 bases from J, with 14 bases between. For the CDR3, the DNA is TGTGCCAGCAGCCCCCCTAGACAGAGCACTGAAGCTTTCTTT. It specifies CASSPPRQSTEAFF.

The chain employs TRBV6-5 and TRBJ2-7; 13 positions agree with TRBD2. The CDR3 sequence is 13 residues long. CDR1 is MNHEY, CDR2 SVGAGI, per germline. J lost 7 bases, V lost 4 bases, and 1 base had no gene match. CDR3 bases: TGTGCCAGCAGTTCGGGACTAGCGGGGGAGCAGTACTTC. Translating it yields CASSSGLAGEQYF.

The V and J genes are TRBV4-3 and TRBJ1-2, with D hard to call. CDR3 size: 14 residues. Trimming stripped 3 bases from V and 1 base from J, with 9 bases between. Germline V gene lookup returns CDR1 LGHNA and CDR2 YSLEER. CDR3 sequence reads: CASSQASVNYGYTF. The CDR3 DNA reads as TGCGCCAGCAGCCAGGCCAGCGTTAACTATGGCTACACCTTC.

The genes are TRBV5-6 and TRBJ2-7, with 7 bases matching TRBD1. The CDR3 spans 15 residues. The germline V gene encodes CDR1 SGHDT and CDR2 YYEEEE. V was pared by 3 bases and J by 3 bases, with 9 bases of the junction left unmatched. The CDR3, as DNA: TGTGCCAGCAGCTCTAAGACAGGGTTGGGCTACGAGCAGTACTTC. It encodes CASSSKTGLGYEQYF.

The V and J genes are TRBV19 and TRBJ2-1; the D gene is possibly TRBD1 (7 bases). Germline V gives CDR1 LNHDA, CDR2 SQIVND (reference sequence). The CDR3 runs 16 residues. V lost 3 bases and J 5 bases, leaving 17 bases between the germline ends. The CDR3 spells CASSIGRGVYNNEQFF. CDR3 nucleotides: TGTGCCAGTAGTATTGGCAGGGGGGTATATAACAATGAGCAGTTCTTC.

The rearrangement joins TRBV7-8 to TRBJ2-2; a possible D gene is TRBD1 (6 bases). V lost 6 bases and J 6 bases, leaving 14 bases between the germline ends. CDR1 and CDR2 from the germline V gene are SGHVS and FQNEAQ. This CDR3 region has 14 residues. The CDR3 reads CASRLSGVAGELFF. DNA of the CDR3: TGTGCCAGCAGATTATCAGGGGTAGCCGGGGAGCTGTTTTTT.

The chain is built from TRBV2 and TRBJ1-1; D is ambiguous. The CDR3 is 11 residues long. Germline V lookup: CDR1 SNHLY, CDR2 FYNNEI. The CDR3 nucleotides are TGTGTTAACAATCAGAACACTGAAGCTTTCTTT. It codes for CVNNQNTEAFF. The entire variable domain, with the rest obtained from reference TRBV2 and TRBJ1-1, is as follows: EPEVTQTPSHQVTQMGQEVILRCVPISNHLYFYWYRQILGQKVEFLVSFYNNEISEKSEIFDDQFSVERPDGSNFTLKIRSTKLEDSAMYFCVNNQNTEAFFGQGTRLTVV.

The V call is TRBV5-1, the J call TRBJ1-3; 7 bases align to TRBD1. This CDR3 has 14 residues. The germline V gene has CDR1 SGHRS and CDR2 YFSETQ. Trimming cost V 2 bases and J 2 bases; bases outside gene matches: 1. The CDR3 is CASSFGTAGNTIYF. The CDR3 DNA reads TGCGCCAGCAGCTTTGGGACAGCTGGAAACACCATATATTTT.

The chain has TRBV30 and TRBJ1-3, with 9 nucleotides matching TRBD1. Germline assignment: CDR1 GTSNPN and CDR2 SVGIG (reference sequence). CDR3 length: 15 amino acids. The V gene end was trimmed by 5 bases and the J gene end by 2 bases; junction bases not matched to a gene: 7. The DNA of the CDR3 is TGTGCCTGGGATCCCGGGACAGGGCCTGGAAACACCATATATTTT. It translates to CAWDPGTGPGNTIYF.